This TCR beta chain was observed in a study of T cell responses to AZD1222 COVID-19 vaccine. Combined were second doses at about 4 or about 12 weeks. Method: immunoSEQ multiplex PCR; TCRdb's copy keeps in-frame clones and lacks some. The table records 90,000 to 150,000 clones, around 86% of them present only once. Notes on the study in general: The sample set comprised mostly white British donors with more females, and clonal diversity was possibly underestimated. The study identified only six AZD1222 recipients as seropositive at baseline.

V trimming: 1 base; J trimming: 4 bases; junction bases outside the gene matches: 4. This CDR3 is built from 16 residues. The germline V gene encodes CDR1 LGHNA and CDR2 YSLEER. Remarks on this clone: Its antigen is as yet unknown.

The receptor's source is an adult who received the AZD1222 COVID-19 vaccine. This chain connects TRBV4-3 to TRBJ2-3, with 11 positions matching TRBD2. Here the sequenced sample was peripheral blood, taken 28 days after the second AZD1222 dose. The CDR3: CASSQVAGGQADTQYF. CDR3 coding DNA: TGCGCCAGCAGCCAAGTAGCGGGGGGGCAGGCAGATACGCAGTATTTT.